A selection of T cell receptor beta chains follows, all from one sample in a study of T cell clonotyping in hematopoietic cell transplantation. Sequencing was performed with immunoSEQ multiplex PCR; in TCRdb, only in-frame clones are kept and a portion is missing. The sample shows about 41,000 clones, approximately 78% of them seen only once. The specimen comprised peripheral blood mononuclear cells, sampled before stem cell transplant. These receptors were taken from a man between 60 and 75 years old with myelodysplastic syndrome. Some clones in this sample may be carry-over from other donors' samples. The CDR3 runs from the conserved cysteine through the conserved F or W. The D gene is left open where the match is weak. Clone size, where shown, is once, few, many, or a class for clones that have expanded.

V gene	clone size	D gene	J gene	CDR3 protein	CDR3 DNA
TRBV6-1	once	.	TRBJ2-7	CASSAQDSAYEQYF	TGTGCCAGCAGTGCGCAGGACAGCGCCTACGAGCAGTACTTC
TRBV27	.	TRBD1	TRBJ2-7	CASSLRAPGQRYEQYF	TGTGCCAGCAGTTTAAGGGCTCCGGGACAGAGATACGAGCAGTACTTC
TRBV18	.	.	TRBJ2-7	CASSPDGGFPSQYEQYF	TGTGCCAGCTCACCTGATGGGGGTTTCCCCTCACAGTACGAGCAGTACTTC
TRBV19	.	.	TRBJ1-3	CASSPHDRPTGNTIYF	TGTGCCAGTAGTCCCCACGACAGACCAACTGGAAACACCATATATTTT
TRBV11-2	few	.	TRBJ2-4	CASSSLRTENIQYF	TGTGCCAGCAGCTCTCTACGGACAGAAAACATTCAGTACTTC
TRBV7-2	.	TRBD1	TRBJ2-7	CASSTGGFYEQYF	TGTGCCAGCAGCACAGGGGGCTTTTACGAGCAGTACTTC
TRBV30	.	TRBD1	TRBJ1-5	CAWSIGQGGGPQHF	TGTGCCTGGAGTATAGGACAGGGAGGAGGGCCCCAGCATTTT
TRBV4-3	.	.	TRBJ1-1	CASSQDYSSPPGTEAFF	TGCGCCAGCAGCCAAGATTACAGTTCTCCCCCTGGAACTGAAGCTTTCTTT
TRBV7-8	once	TRBD1	TRBJ1-2	CASSLAGQRGYTF	TGTGCCAGCAGCTTAGCGGGACAGCGTGGCTACACCTTC
TRBV28	.	.	TRBJ1-6	CASSSPTGIYYNSPLHF	TGTGCCAGCAGTTCCCCTACAGGGATCTATTATAATTCACCCCTCCACTTT
TRBV7-9	.	TRBD1	TRBJ2-7	CASSQGTAYEQYF	TGTGCCAGCAGCCAAGGGACAGCCTACGAGCAGTACTTC
TRBV7-8	.	.	TRBJ1-1	CASSLVVTPELNTEAFF	TGTGCCAGCAGCTTAGTGGTAACCCCCGAATTGAACACTGAAGCTTTCTTT
TRBV28	few	.	TRBJ2-7	CASQNRYEQYF	TGTGCCTCGCAAAACCGTTACGAGCAGTACTTC
TRBV6-1	.	.	TRBJ1-3	CASSDGGGIGNTIYF	TGTGCCAGCAGTGATGGTGGTGGGATTGGAAACACCATATATTTT
TRBV7-2	.	.	TRBJ1-2	CASSYGSLRGAGYTF	TGTGCCAGCAGCTACGGGAGTCTAAGGGGAGCTGGCTACACCTTC
TRBV30	medium-sized	.	TRBJ2-3	CAWSEGATDTQYF	TGTGCCTGGAGTGAAGGGGCCACAGATACGCAGTATTTT
TRBV6-4	.	.	TRBJ1-6	CASSDSLDSPLHF	TGTGCCAGCAGTGACTCCCTTGACAGTCCCCTCCACTTT
TRBV9	.	TRBD1	TRBJ1-4	CASSVRGTGGIGLPEKLFF	TGTGCCAGCAGCGTAAGGGGGACAGGGGGGATAGGGCTCCCTGAAAAACTGTTTTTT
TRBV6-1	once	TRBD2	TRBJ2-7	CASSAGTSGSYEQYF	TGTGCCAGCAGTGCCGGGACTAGCGGCTCCTACGAGCAGTACTTC
TRBV4-2	.	.	TRBJ2-7	CASSQWTVSYEQYF	TGTGCCAGCAGCCAGTGGACAGTCTCCTACGAGCAGTACTTC
TRBV5-1	.	TRBD1	TRBJ1-5	CASSPGPTGTGFGKPQHF	TGCGCCAGCAGCCCCGGACCCACCGGGACAGGTTTTGGGAAACCCCAGCATTTT
TRBV19	.	.	TRBJ1-1	CASSKGTSMNTEAFF	TGTGCCAGTAGTAAGGGGACCAGCATGAACACTGAAGCTTTCTTT